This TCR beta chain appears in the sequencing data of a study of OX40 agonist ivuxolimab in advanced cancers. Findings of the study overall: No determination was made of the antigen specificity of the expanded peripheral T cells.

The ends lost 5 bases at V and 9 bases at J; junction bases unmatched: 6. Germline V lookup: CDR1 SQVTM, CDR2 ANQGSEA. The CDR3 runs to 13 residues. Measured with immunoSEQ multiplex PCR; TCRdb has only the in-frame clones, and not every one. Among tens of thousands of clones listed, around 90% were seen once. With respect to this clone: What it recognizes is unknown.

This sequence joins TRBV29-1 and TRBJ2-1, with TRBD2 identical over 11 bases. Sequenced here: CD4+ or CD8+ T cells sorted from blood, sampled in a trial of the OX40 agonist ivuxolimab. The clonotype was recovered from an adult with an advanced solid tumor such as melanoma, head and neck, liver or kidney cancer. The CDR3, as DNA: TGCAGCGTTAGTAGCGGGGGGGCAGGTGAGCAGTTCTTC. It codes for CSVSSGGAGEQFF.